What follows are 26 T cell receptor beta chains derived from one specimen sequenced in a study of Graves' ophthalmopathy and Graves' hyperthyroidism. RNA transcripts were the source from which TCR beta CDR3 regions were amplified. An opening RT-PCR round employed HTBI primers and preceded a second-round multiplex PCR. TCRdb fed the multiplex PCR reads into MiXCR, producing one record per CDR3 protein. The sample includes a few hundred thousand distinct CDR3 sequences, under 40% seen only once; the top ten take about 4.2%. Sequences were obtained from peripheral blood or thyroid tissue (not recorded which). The receptors were sampled from an adult man with Graves' hyperthyroidism.

The DNA for the CDR3 is TGCAGCGTTGAAGATTTCGAGAGCTCCTACGAGCAGTACTTC. This sequence encodes CSVEDFESSYEQYF. The chain links TRBV29-1 to TRBJ2-7, with D uncertain. The CDR3 is 14 residues long. Germline V gives CDR1 SQVTM, CDR2 ANQGSEA. Trimming left V 0 bases short and J 0 bases short, with 9 bases between.

Ten or more counts support this clonotype. The chain is built from TRBV20-1 and TRBJ2-7, with D unresolved. Trimming left V 1 base short and J 0 bases short, with 7 bases between. The CDR3 covers 13 residues. Germline CDR1 DFQATT, CDR2 SNEGSKA (reference sequence). In DNA form, the CDR3 reads TGCAGTGCTAGAGCGATAGACTCCTACGAGCAGTACTTC. This sequence encodes CSARAIDSYEQYF.

As for this clonotype: A single base separates this from a much larger clone, so it may be a read error. The CDR3 loop is CASSPGLLGRGAGPNEQYF. Written as DNA, the CDR3 is TGTGCCAGCAGCCCGGGGCTACTGGGGCGTGGGGCAGGGCCGAACGAGCAGTACTTC. The genes are TRBV9 and TRBJ2-7; tentatively, D is TRBD1 or TRBD2 (5 bases each). The germline V gene encodes CDR1 SGDLS and CDR2 YYNGEE. V was pared by 4 bases and J by 5 bases, with 31 bases between. The CDR3 is made up of 19 amino acids.

This clonotype was seen repeatedly, ten times or more. The CDR3 DNA follows: TGCAGTGCTAGGGACAGGGGAAGTATTACTGGCTACACCTTC. As protein: CSARDRGSITGYTF. The J gene is TRBJ1-2, the V gene TRBV20-1; 9 bases are shared with TRBD1. Germline V gene data show CDR1 as DFQATT and CDR2 as SNEGSKA (reference sequence). The CDR3 runs 14 residues. Unmatched junction bases numbered 9, after V lost 3 bases and J lost 7 bases.

This clonotype was detected a few times. This rearrangement joins TRBV9 to TRBJ2-5; 12 nucleotides line up with TRBD2. Germline V CDR1 and CDR2: SGDLS, YYNGEE. V lost 5 bases and J lost 2; bases outside the gene matches: 25. CDR3 length: 22 residues. The DNA for the CDR3 is TGTGCCAGCAGTTACTCCCCTTTGTTGTCTAGCGGGAGGGCCTTGGGTCAAGAGACCCAGTACTTC. As protein: CASSYSPLLSSGRALGQETQYF. The whole variable domain, remainder taken from reference TRBV9 and TRBJ2-5, is DSGVTQTPKHLITATGQRVTLRCSPRSGDLSVYWYQQSLDQGLQFLIQYYNGEERAKGNILERFSAQQFPDLHSELNLSSLELGDSALYFCASSYSPLLSSGRALGQETQYFGPGTRLLVL.

The chain joins TRBV5-1 to TRBJ2-7, with TRBD1 matching 12 bases. V trimming: 8 bases; J trimming: 7 bases; junction bases outside the gene matches: 7. The CDR3 contains 13 residues. From germline, CDR1 is SGHRS and CDR2 YFSETQ. CDR3 sequence: CASGTGGYNEQYF. The CDR3 DNA follows: TGCGCCAGTGGGACAGGGGGCTACAATGAGCAGTACTTC.

The V call is TRBV29-1, the J call TRBJ2-7; the match to TRBD1 covers 7 bases. The V gene end was trimmed by 4 bases and the J gene end by 3 bases; junction bases not matched to a gene: 6. Germline V lookup: CDR1 SQVTM, CDR2 ANQGSEA. The CDR3 loop spans 13 amino acids. DNA of the CDR3: TGCAGCGTTGGTGGTGACAGGGACTACGAGCAGTACTTC. The encoded protein is CSVGGDRDYEQYF.

There are many counts of this clonotype. The V gene is TRBV7-9, the J gene TRBJ2-5, with D unclear. V lost 8 bases, J lost 5 bases, and 9 bases lay in between. The CDR3 has 11 amino acids. The germline V gene encodes CDR1 SEHNR and CDR2 FQNEAQ (reference sequence). The CDR3 DNA sequence: TGTGCCAGCGGAGCTGGGGAGACCCAGTACTTC. Translation gives CASGAGETQYF.

This clonotype was counted at least ten times. This chain links TRBV20-1 with TRBJ1-5; D might be TRBD1 (5 bases). This CDR3 is built from 13 residues. From germline, CDR1 is DFQATT and CDR2 SNEGSKA (reference sequence). V lost 8 bases to trimming and J lost 2 bases, with 13 bases between them. The CDR3 reads CSPGGIGNQPQHF. In DNA form, the CDR3 reads TGCAGTCCTGGGGGGATAGGCAATCAGCCCCAGCATTTT.

This chain links TRBV24-1 with TRBJ2-5; TRBD2 aligns across 13 bases. Germline V gene data show CDR1 as KGHDR and CDR2 as SFDVKD. The CDR3 is 17 residues long. V dropped 3 bases and J dropped 4; count of bases not matched to a gene: 7. The CDR3 spells CATSDGLAGAVGETQYF. CDR3 DNA: TGTGCCACCAGTGATGGACTAGCGGGGGCGGTAGGAGAGACCCAGTACTTC.

This clonotype was counted many times. The V call is TRBV15, the J call TRBJ1-3, with D hard to call. There are 14 residues in the CDR3. Looked up from germline, CDR1 is LNHNV and CDR2 is YYDKDF (reference sequence). The V end was cut by 5 bases, the J end by 2 bases, with 10 bases between. The CDR3: CATSLQLTGNTIYF. CDR3 DNA sequence: TGTGCCACCAGCCTACAGCTAACTGGAAACACCATATATTTT.

This chain links TRBV7-9 with TRBJ2-1; 13 nucleotides align to TRBD2. The CDR3 length is 17 residues. Germline loops: CDR1 SEHNR, CDR2 FQNEAQ (reference sequence). The ends lost 5 bases at V and 4 bases at J; junction bases unmatched: 8. Here the CDR3 reads CASSGRLAGGIYNEQFF. In nucleotides, the CDR3 is TGTGCCAGCAGCGGAAGACTAGCGGGAGGTATTTACAATGAGCAGTTCTTC.

The rearrangement joins TRBV10-3 to TRBJ2-5, with 9 bases fitting TRBD2. There are 14 residues in the CDR3. Germline trimming cut 4 bases from V and 3 bases from J; bases unmatched to any gene: 3. Germline V lookup: CDR1 ENHRY, CDR2 SYGVKD. Here the CDR3 reads CAISGRTSEETQYF. CDR3 sequence (DNA): TGTGCCATCAGTGGTCGGACTAGCGAAGAGACCCAGTACTTC.

Many counts were recorded for this clonotype. The chain joins TRBV12-5 to TRBJ1-1; 10 nucleotides agree with TRBD1. With V trimmed by 4 bases and J by 10 bases, 3 bases remained unmatched. The CDR3 is 12 amino acids. Germline V gene lookup returns CDR1 LGHNT and CDR2 FRNRAP. CDR3 in DNA: TGTGCTAGTGGTTGGGGACAGGGGACAGCTTTCTTT. Translated: CASGWGQGTAFF.

In the case of this clonotype: A clone one base away is much larger, so this may be a read error. The rearrangement joins TRBV5-1 to TRBJ2-7; TRBD1 matches at 7 bases. The V gene's germline CDR1 is SGHRS and CDR2 YFSETQ. This CDR3 comprises 14 residues. With V trimmed by 6 bases and J by 2 bases, 8 bases remained unmatched. CDR3 nucleotides: TGCGCCAGCACTCGGACAGGAGGCCCCTACGAGCAGTACTTC. Its translation: CASTRTGGPYEQYF.

This clonotype was seen more than once but under ten times. The chain employs TRBV7-2 and TRBJ2-7, with TRBD2 identical over 7 bases. Germline V gene sequence: CDR1 SGHTA, CDR2 FQGNSA. V lost 5 bases to trimming and J lost 3 bases; unmatched junction nucleotides: 7. The length of the CDR3 is 14 residues. The CDR3 DNA sequence: TGTGCCAGCAGCCACCGTAGCGGGTACTACGAGCAGTACTTC. Its protein is CASSHRSGYYEQYF.

At least ten counts were recorded for this clonotype. This sequence joins TRBV4-1 and TRBJ2-7; D assignment may be TRBD1 or TRBD2 (5 bases each). CDR1 and CDR2 from the germline V gene are MGHRA and YSYEKL. The CDR3 spans 16 residues. V lost 4 bases, J lost 2 bases, and 18 bases lay in between. In DNA, the CDR3 is TGCGCCAGCAGCCCCGGGCAGGGACCGACTACCTACGAGCAGTACTTC. This translates into CASSPGQGPTTYEQYF.

This clonotype was detected many times. The chain combines TRBV25-1 with TRBJ1-2, with TRBD1 as a possible D gene (5 bases). The CDR3 sequence is 16 residues long. CDR1 and CDR2 (germline): MGHDK, SYGVNS. V lost 8 bases and J 4 bases, leaving 23 bases between the germline ends. For the CDR3, the DNA is TGTGCCAGCCAGGGAGTAGGCCCGGCCGGGGCCTATGGCTACACCTTC. As protein: CASQGVGPAGAYGYTF.

This clonotype was observed many times. This chain uses TRBV4-2 with TRBJ2-5, with 8 bases matching TRBD2. Germline loops: CDR1 LGHNA, CDR2 YNFKEQ. After removal of 0 bases from V and 4 bases from J, the junction contained 1 base not matched to a gene. CDR3 length: 14 amino acids. In DNA, the CDR3 is TGTGCCAGCAGCCAAGACGGGAGGGGAGAGACCCAGTACTTC. Protein: CASSQDGRGETQYF.

The V and J genes are TRBV7-9 and TRBJ1-2; D unclear. This CDR3 is built from 16 residues. The germline V gene has CDR1 SEHNR and CDR2 FQNEAQ (reference sequence). V lost 2 bases to trimming and J lost 3 bases, with 16 bases between them. The CDR3 is CASSLLNPGPDYGYTF. CDR3 DNA: TGTGCCAGCAGCTTACTGAATCCGGGCCCCGACTATGGCTACACCTTC.

The chain couples TRBV29-1 to TRBJ2-7; TRBD2 matches at 8 bases. Germline V gene sequence: CDR1 SQVTM, CDR2 ANQGSEA. The trim removed 0 bases at V and 3 bases at J, leaving 7 bases unmatched. The CDR3 spans 15 residues. The CDR3 DNA reads as TGCAGCGTTGAAGACGGGGGGGAGAGCAGCTACGAGCAGTACTTC. Translated, it gives CSVEDGGESSYEQYF.

This clonotype appeared a few times. The chain couples TRBV2 to TRBJ1-4, with 7 positions matching TRBD1. The trim removed 5 bases at V and 7 bases at J, leaving 10 bases unmatched. Germline CDR1 SNHLY, CDR2 FYNNEI. The CDR3 has 15 residues. Written as DNA, the CDR3 is TGTGCCAGCAGTTATTCTACGACAGGGCTTGAAAAACTGTTTTTT. This gives the protein CASSYSTTGLEKLFF.

Details on this clonotype: This may arise from a read error, as a much more abundant clone is one base away. This chain connects TRBV20-1 to TRBJ1-4; D unclear. Trimming removed 3 bases from V and 8 bases from J, with 13 bases in between. In germline, CDR1 is DFQATT, CDR2 SNEGSKA (reference sequence). The CDR3 loop spans 13 amino acids. The CDR3 region is CSARDRLGEKLFF. The CDR3 DNA sequence: TGCAGTGCTAGGGACCGCCTAGGAGAAAAACTGTTTTTT.

There are many counts of this clonotype. The chain joins TRBV7-6 to TRBJ1-1; D gene uncertain. The V end lost 0 bases, the J end lost 1 base, and 3 bases lay between the germline ends. Germline assignment: CDR1 SGHVS and CDR2 FNYEAQ. CDR3 length: 13 residues. This CDR3 reads CASSLARNTEAFF. The CDR3 nucleotides are TGTGCCAGCAGCTTAGCGAGGAACACTGAAGCTTTCTTT.

Note on this clonotype: The junction departs from the called germline gene at one end, perhaps through a read error. The chain employs TRBV10-3 and TRBJ2-7, with D possibly called TRBD1 or TRBD2 (5 bases each). CDR1 ENHRY and CDR2 SYGVKD come from the germline V gene. This CDR3 has 13 amino acids. CDR3 coding DNA: TGTGCCAGCAATCTTCGGGGCTCCGGCGAGCAGTGCTTC. Its protein is CASNLRGSGEQCF.

This clonotype was seen only once. One base away lies a much larger clone, so this may be a sequencing read error. The chain uses TRBV20-1 and TRBJ2-1; 7 bases map to TRBD1. V lost 4 bases to trimming and J lost 0 bases; unmatched junction nucleotides: 6. This CDR3 has 15 amino acids. Germline loops: CDR1 DFQATT, CDR2 SNEGSKA (reference sequence). CDR3 amino acids: CSAKGQASSYNEQFF. The CDR3 DNA sequence: TGCAGTGCTAAAGGACAGGCCAGCTCCTACAATGAGCAGTTCTTC.